This T cell receptor beta chain was identified in a study of shared clonotypes between healthy human individuals. In the study overall: Ranging from 18 to 49 in age, donors were a couple of women and a few men. Three plates were used per donor for CD4 naive, three for CD4 memory, two for CD8 naive and one for CD8 memory.

Study results and caveats: Naive CD4 clonotypes were shared across a few donors at about 5.2%. Sharing of clonotypes among donors was expected to vary with sequencing depth.

Generated by immunoSEQ multiplex PCR, the TCRdb table keeps only in-frame clones and is missing some. This sample yields 750,000 to 1,000,000 clones, of which about 91% are seen a single time; around 24% belongs to the top ten. Naivety among CD8 cells was defined by CD45RO negativity and positive CCR7 selection, thereby excluding terminally differentiated effector memory CD45RA+ cells. To note about this clone: Its antigen is currently unknown.

This CDR3 contains 15 residues. V lost 1 base and J lost 8, with 15 bases in between. Per the germline V gene, CDR1 is LGHNA and CDR2 is YNFKEQ. The V and J genes are TRBV4-2 and TRBJ2-1; tentatively, D is TRBD2 (5 bases). The specimen sequenced was naive CD8+ T cells sorted from blood. The clonotype was recovered from a man aged 25-40 years in good health. Here the CDR3 DNA reads TGTGCCAGCAGCCAAGTTGCCGTAGCGCGCGATGAGCAGTTCTTC. Its protein product is CASSQVAVARDEQFF.